The following is a TCR beta chain sequence with its context. Its specificity is not known. TCRdb's copy holds only in-frame clones and misses some; the assay was immunoSEQ multiplex PCR. This table holds under 80,000 clones, approximately 80% found once. The CDR3 consists of 15 residues. Germline V gives CDR1 SGHVS, CDR2 FQNEAQ. Trimming cost V 4 bases and J 0 bases; bases outside gene matches: 3. This sample stems from a study of OX40 agonist ivuxolimab in advanced cancers. Study-level findings and limits: Those patients achieving a partial response at 0.1-3.0 mg/kg showed among the lowest clonal expansion.

The input for sequencing was CD4+ or CD8+ T cells sorted from blood, taken in a trial of the OX40 agonist ivuxolimab. The genes are TRBV7-8 and TRBJ2-3; TRBD2 aligns across 8 bases. The source is an adult with an advanced solid tumor such as melanoma, head and neck, liver or kidney cancer. This chain's CDR3 is CASSSPSGSTDTQYF. CDR3 in DNA: TGTGCCAGCAGCTCGCCTAGCGGGAGCACAGATACGCAGTATTTT.